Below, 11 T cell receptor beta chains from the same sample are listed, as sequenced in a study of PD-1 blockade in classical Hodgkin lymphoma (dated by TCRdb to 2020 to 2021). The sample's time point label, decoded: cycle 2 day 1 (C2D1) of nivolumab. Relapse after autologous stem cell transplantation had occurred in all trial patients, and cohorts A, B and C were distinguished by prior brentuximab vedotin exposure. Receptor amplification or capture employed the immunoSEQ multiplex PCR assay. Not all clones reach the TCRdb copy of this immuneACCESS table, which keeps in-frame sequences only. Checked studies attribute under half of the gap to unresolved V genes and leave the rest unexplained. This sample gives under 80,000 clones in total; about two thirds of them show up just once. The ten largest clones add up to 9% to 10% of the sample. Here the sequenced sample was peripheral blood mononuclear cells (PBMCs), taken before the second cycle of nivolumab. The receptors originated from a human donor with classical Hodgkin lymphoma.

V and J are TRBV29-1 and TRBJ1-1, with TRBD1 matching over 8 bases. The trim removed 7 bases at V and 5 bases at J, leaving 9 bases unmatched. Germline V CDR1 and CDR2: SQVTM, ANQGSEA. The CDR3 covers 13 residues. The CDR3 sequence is CSATGTGGTEAFF. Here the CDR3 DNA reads TGCAGCGCCACGGGTACAGGGGGGACTGAAGCTTTCTTT. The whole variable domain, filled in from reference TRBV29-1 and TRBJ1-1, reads SAVISQKPSRDICQRGTSLTIQCQVDSQVTMMFWYRQQPGQSLTLIATANQGSEATYESGFVIDKFPISRPNLTFSTLTVSNMSPEDSSIYLCSATGTGGTEAFFGQGTRLTVV.

The CDR3 loop reads CASSVQGENTEAFF. The DNA of the CDR3 is TGTGCCAGTAGTGTCCAGGGGGAGAACACTGAAGCTTTCTTT. V is TRBV19 and J is TRBJ1-1, with 7 bases fitting TRBD1. V trimming: 5 bases; J trimming: 1 base; junction bases outside the gene matches: 4. Germline CDR1 is LNHDA and CDR2 is SQIVND (reference sequence). The CDR3 covers 14 residues.

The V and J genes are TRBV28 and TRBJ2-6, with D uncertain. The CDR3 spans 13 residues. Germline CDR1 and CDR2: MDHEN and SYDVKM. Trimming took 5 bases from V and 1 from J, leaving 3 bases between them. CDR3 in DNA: TGTGCCAGCAGTCAATCTGGGGCCAACGTCCTGACTTTC. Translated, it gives CASSQSGANVLTF. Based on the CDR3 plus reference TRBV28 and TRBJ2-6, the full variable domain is DVKVTQSSRYLVKRTGEKVFLECVQDMDHENMFWYRQDPGLGLRLIYFSYDVKMKEKGDIPEGYSVSREKKERFSLILESASTNQTSMYLCASSQSGANVLTFGAGSRLTVL.

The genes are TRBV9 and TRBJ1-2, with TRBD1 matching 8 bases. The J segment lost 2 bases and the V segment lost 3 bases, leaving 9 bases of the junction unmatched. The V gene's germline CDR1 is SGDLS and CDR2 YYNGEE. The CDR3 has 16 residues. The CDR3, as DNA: TGTGCCAGCAGCGCCAGTTGGGCAGGGGGCAACTATGGCTACACCTTC. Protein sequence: CASSASWAGGNYGYTF.

CDR3 nucleotides: TGTGCCAGCAGCTTGGCCTACAGCACTGAAGCTTTCTTT. Protein: CASSLAYSTEAFF. The gene calls are TRBV5-5 and TRBJ1-1, with unresolved D. The germline V gene has CDR1 SGHKS and CDR2 YYEKEE (reference sequence). Trimming removed 0 bases at V and 4 bases at J, with 7 bases between. The CDR3 has 13 residues.

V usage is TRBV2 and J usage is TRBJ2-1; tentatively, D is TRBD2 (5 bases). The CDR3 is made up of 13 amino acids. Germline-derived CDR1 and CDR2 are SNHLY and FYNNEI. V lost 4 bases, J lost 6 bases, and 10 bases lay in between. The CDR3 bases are TGTGCCAGCAGTGTCTGGACTGGCAATGAGCAGTTCTTC. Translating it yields CASSVWTGNEQFF.

For the CDR3, the DNA is TGTGCCAGCAGTGAAGCGGAGAGGTCCGGCTACACCTTC. The encoded protein is CASSEAERSGYTF. This chain connects TRBV2 to TRBJ1-2; D unclear. This CDR3 is built from 13 residues. The germline gives CDR1 SNHLY, CDR2 FYNNEI. The ends were cut back, 0 bases at V and 8 bases at J, with 10 bases in the middle. The full variable domain, rest sourced from reference TRBV2 and TRBJ1-2, is EPEVTQTPSHQVTQMGQEVILRCVPISNHLYFYWYRQILGQKVEFLVSFYNNEISEKSEIFDDQFSVERPDGSNFTLKIRSTKLEDSAMYFCASSEAERSGYTFGSGTRLTVV.

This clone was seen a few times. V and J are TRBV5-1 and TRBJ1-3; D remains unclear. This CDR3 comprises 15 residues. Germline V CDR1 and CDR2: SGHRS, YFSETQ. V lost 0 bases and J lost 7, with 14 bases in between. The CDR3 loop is CASSLVGGGGNTIYF. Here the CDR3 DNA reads TGCGCCAGCAGCTTGGTAGGAGGTGGTGGCAACACCATATATTTT. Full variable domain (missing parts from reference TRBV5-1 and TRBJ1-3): KAGVTQTPRYLIKTRGQQVTLSCSPISGHRSVSWYQQTPGQGLQFLFEYFSETQRNKGNFPGRFSGRQFSNSRSEMNVSTLELGDSALYLCASSLVGGGGNTIYFGEGSWLTVV.

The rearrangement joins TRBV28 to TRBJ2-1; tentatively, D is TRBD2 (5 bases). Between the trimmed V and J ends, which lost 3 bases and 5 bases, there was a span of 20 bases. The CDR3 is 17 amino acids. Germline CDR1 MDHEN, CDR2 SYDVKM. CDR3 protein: CASSFPFERPSDNEQFF. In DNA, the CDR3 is TGTGCCAGCAGTTTCCCGTTTGAGCGGCCTTCGGACAATGAGCAGTTCTTC.

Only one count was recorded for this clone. DNA for the CDR3: TGTGCCAGCAGTGATACGGGTGCCTTTTTTCCCCTCCACTTT. Residues: CASSDTGAFFPLHF. The chain combines TRBV25-1 with TRBJ1-6; D is uncertain. The ends were cut back, 3 bases at V and 13 bases at J, with 16 bases in the middle. This CDR3 has 14 amino acids. Germline assignment: CDR1 MGHDK and CDR2 SYGVNS.

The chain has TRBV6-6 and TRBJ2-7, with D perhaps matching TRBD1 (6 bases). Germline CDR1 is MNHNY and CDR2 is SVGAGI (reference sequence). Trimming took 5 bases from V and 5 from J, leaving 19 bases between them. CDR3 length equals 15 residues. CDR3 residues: CASSRNPTGIHEQYF. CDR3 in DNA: TGTGCCAGCAGTCGAAACCCGACAGGAATCCACGAGCAGTACTTC.